This paragraph covers one T cell receptor beta chain sequence. Cohorts were assigned according to the clinical history that participants reported. Germline V gene data show CDR1 as SGHDT and CDR2 as YYEEEE. Trimming at V came to 4 bases and at J to 3 bases, leaving 11 bases not matched to a gene. The length of the CDR3 is 16 residues. The entry originates in a study of blood T cell repertoires in COVID-19. About the study: The study drew acute and convalescent COVID-19 samples from the United States, Italy and Spain.

Libraries were prepared by immunoSEQ multiplex PCR; TCRdb keeps only in-frame clonotypes and omits some of them. The repertoire holds roughly 360,000 clones, approximately 90% seen once, with approximately 0.96% in the top ten. The chain combines TRBV5-6 with TRBJ1-2; 8 bases line up with TRBD1. The sequenced material came from PBMCs or T cells enriched from blood (not recorded which). The origin of this receptor is a woman in her 30s with acute COVID-19. The CDR3 coding sequence is TGTGCCAGCAGCGGCGGGACAGGAGAAAAGGACTATGGCTACACCTTC. Translating it yields CASSGGTGEKDYGYTF. The entire variable domain, with the rest obtained from reference TRBV5-6 and TRBJ1-2, is as follows: DAGVTQSPTHLIKTRGQQVTLRCSPKSGHDTVSWYQQALGQGPQFIFQYYEEEERQRGNFPDRFSGHQFPNYSSELNVNALLLGDSALYLCASSGGTGEKDYGYTFGSGTRLTVV.